This T cell receptor beta chain emerged from a study of T-cell reconstitution after alpha-beta-depleted transplantation in children. This CDR3 comprises 14 residues. V gave up 1 base and J gave up 4 bases, with 11 bases separating them. Germline V lookup: CDR1 SGHAT, CDR2 FQNNGV. This sample's TCRbeta library carried unique molecular identifier barcodes. TCRdb ran MiXCR on the PCR reads and lists one entry per CDR3 protein. The sample records about 610,000 distinct CDR3 sequences, about 10% being singletons. The sample holds a few counts of this clonotype. Material: PBMCs from the stem cell graft donor, obtained from the stem cell graft. The chain joins TRBV11-2 to TRBJ2-7, with D perhaps assigned TRBD1 or TRBD2 (6 bases each). The sequence was collected from a human donor who donated a stem cell graft to a child with acute myeloid leukemia. CDR3 nucleotides: TGTGCCAGCAGCTTAGTAAGGGGGGTGTACGAGCAGTACTTC. It translates to CASSLVRGVYEQYF.